The 9 T cell receptor beta chains below all came from one sample that was sequenced in a study of shared clonotypes between healthy human individuals. TCRdb's copy holds only in-frame clones and misses some; the assay was immunoSEQ multiplex PCR. The sample includes around 2.1 million clones, 90% to 96% of them seen just once. Sequenced material: naive CD4+ T cells sorted from blood. Stated subset: CD45RA+ positively selected. The receptors come from a man between 18 and 35 years old in good health.

The chain joins TRBV6-6 to TRBJ1-6, with a tentative D call TRBD1 (6 bases). Trimming took 2 bases from V and 9 from J, leaving 11 bases between them. This CDR3 is 14 amino acids long. Germline V gene lookup returns CDR1 MNHNY and CDR2 SVGAGI (reference sequence). CDR3 loop: CASSYPDSRSPLHF. The DNA of the CDR3 is TGTGCCAGCAGTTACCCGGACAGTCGTTCACCCCTCCACTTT.

The chain uses TRBV9 and TRBJ2-5; 9 nucleotides align to TRBD1. Germline trimming cut 3 bases from V and 5 bases from J; bases unmatched to any gene: 11. The CDR3 consists of 16 residues. From germline, CDR1 is SGDLS and CDR2 YYNGEE. The CDR3 coding sequence is TGTGCCAGCAGCGCCAAGCCCCTGGACAGGGGTGAGACCCAGTACTTC. Translating gives CASSAKPLDRGETQYF.

The chain is built from TRBV11-2 and TRBJ1-1; 11 bases match TRBD1. With V trimmed by 3 bases and J by 5 bases, 5 bases remained unmatched. Germline loops: CDR1 SGHAT, CDR2 FQNNGV. This CDR3 is built from 15 residues. In nucleotides, the CDR3 is TGTGCCAGCAGCTTGCGGGGACAGGGGGTGACTGAAGCTTTCTTT. It yields the protein CASSLRGQGVTEAFF.

The rearrangement uses TRBV15 and TRBJ2-7; D may correspond to TRBD1 or TRBD2 (5 bases each). V gave up 1 base and J gave up 3 bases, with 13 bases separating them. CDR3 size: 15 residues. Germline values: CDR1 LNHNV, CDR2 YYDKDF (reference sequence). This CDR3 is CATSRGGAGVYEQYF. CDR3 in DNA: TGTGCCACCAGCAGAGGAGGGGCAGGAGTCTACGAGCAGTACTTC.

Here the CDR3 reads CSVALTGISNQPQHF. DNA of the CDR3: TGCAGCGTTGCCCTGACAGGTATAAGCAATCAGCCCCAGCATTTT. The V gene is TRBV29-1, the J gene TRBJ1-5, with a possible D match to TRBD1 (6 bases). CDR1 SQVTM and CDR2 ANQGSEA come from the germline V gene. The ends were cut back, 4 bases at V and 1 base at J, with 14 bases in the middle. This CDR3 comprises 15 residues.

The chain is built from TRBV5-1 and TRBJ1-4; D not resolved. Trimming stripped 0 bases from V and 4 bases from J, with 10 bases between. Per germline, CDR1 SGHRS and CDR2 YFSETQ. There are 15 residues in the CDR3. CDR3 amino acids: CASSLGTRFNEKLFF. The CDR3, as DNA: TGCGCCAGCAGCTTGGGGACGAGATTTAATGAAAAACTGTTTTTT.

The count of this clone is one. The chain joins TRBV6-6 to TRBJ2-7; tentatively, D is TRBD2 (5 bases). The germline gives CDR1 MNHNY, CDR2 SVGAGI (reference sequence). Trimming pared 7 bases from V and 0 bases from J, leaving 7 bases between. The CDR3 spans 12 residues. CDR3 amino acids: CASIGSSYEQYF. The CDR3 DNA follows: TGTGCCAGCATTGGGAGCTCCTACGAGCAGTACTTC.

This chain joins TRBV2 and TRBJ1-2; D might be TRBD1 (5 bases). The CDR3 spans 13 residues. CDR1 and CDR2 from the germline V gene are SNHLY and FYNNEI. Trimming pared 6 bases from V and 4 bases from J, leaving 12 bases between. The chain's CDR3 is CASRQGEVYGYTF. CDR3 DNA sequence: TGTGCCAGCAGGCAGGGTGAAGTCTATGGCTACACCTTC.

The J gene is TRBJ2-2, the V gene TRBV6-1; possible D gene TRBD2, 5 bases. CDR3 length: 14 residues. Trimming took off 6 bases at V and 6 bases at J, with 14 bases between the two ends. Germline CDR1 and CDR2: MNHNS and SASEGT. CDR3 sequence reads: CASSPGDGAGELFF. CDR3 nucleotides: TGTGCCAGCAGCCCAGGAGACGGGGCCGGGGAGCTGTTTTTT.